The rows below give T cell receptor beta chains drawn from one sample of a study of T cell changes during pregnancy in multiple sclerosis. The method was immunoSEQ multiplex PCR; TCRdb's version includes in-frame clones alone and lacks a portion of them. The sample includes more than 55,000 clones, approximately 94% of them seen just once. The sequencing here drew on CD8+ T cells from peripheral blood mononuclear cells, taken after pregnancy. The source of these receptors is a female donor with multiple sclerosis, enrolled in a pregnancy study. Each CDR3 is given with its conserved first and last residue. The D gene is left open where the match is weak. Clone size is given for some rows only: seen once, a few or many times, or a class if the clone is expanded.

D	size	V	length	J	CDR3	DNA
NA	NA	TRBV10-3	13	TRBJ2-7	CAISEDRPHEQYF	TGTGCCATCAGTGAGGACAGACCTCACGAGCAGTACTTC
TRBD2	NA	TRBV5-1	18	TRBJ2-2	CASSLDNGRALVAGELFF	TGCGCCAGCAGCTTGGATAACGGGAGGGCCCTAGTTGCCGGGGAGCTGTTTTTT
TRBD1	NA	TRBV27	15	TRBJ1-3	CASSLSGQGAYTIYF	TGTGCCAGCAGTTTAAGCGGACAGGGGGCGTACACCATATATTTT
TRBD2	NA	TRBV6-5	14	TRBJ2-7	CASSPTSVTYEQYF	TGTGCCAGCAGCCCGACTAGCGTTACCTACGAGCAGTACTTC
TRBD1	NA	TRBV5-1	16	TRBJ2-3	CASSLGTGGWTDTQYF	TGCGCCAGCAGCTTGGGGACAGGGGGCTGGACAGATACGCAGTATTTT
TRBD1	NA	TRBV10-2	17	TRBJ2-7	CASSTGGWMGTNYEQYF	TGCGCCAGCAGCACAGGGGGCTGGATGGGAACTAACTACGAGCAGTACTTC
NA	NA	TRBV19	13	TRBJ2-7	CASSTRDNYEQYF	TGTGCCAGTAGTACCCGGGACAACTACGAGCAGTACTTC
TRBD2	once	TRBV30	13	TRBJ2-7	CAWSFLAETEQYF	TGTGCCTGGAGCTTTCTAGCGGAAACTGAGCAGTACTTC
TRBD1	NA	TRBV6-1	13	TRBJ2-1	CASSDRGHGEQFF	TGTGCCAGCAGTGACAGGGGGCACGGTGAGCAGTTCTTC
TRBD2	NA	TRBV4-1	18	TRBJ2-3	CASSRIPGTSGGGDTQYF	TGCGCCAGCAGCCGAATCCCCGGGACTAGCGGGGGGGGAGATACGCAGTATTTT
NA	NA	TRBV28	15	TRBJ2-7	CASSWRVRPSYEQYF	TGTGCCAGCAGCTGGCGTGTGCGGCCGTCCTACGAGCAGTACTTC
NA	few	TRBV9	16	TRBJ2-3	CASSATGKTGSDTQYF	TGTGCCAGCAGCGCCACGGGAAAGACTGGTTCAGATACGCAGTATTTT
TRBD2	NA	TRBV2	15	TRBJ2-7	CASWGGTSGRREQYF	TGTGCCAGCTGGGGGGGGACTAGCGGGAGACGCGAGCAGTACTTC
TRBD2	NA	TRBV27	14	TRBJ2-7	CASSLGGRRSEQYF	TGTGCCAGCAGTTTAGGCGGGAGGCGATCCGAGCAGTACTTC
TRBD2	NA	TRBV27	14	TRBJ2-7	CASSLWGTSNEQYF	TGTGCCAGCAGTTTATGGGGGACTAGCAACGAGCAGTACTTC
TRBD2	NA	TRBV11-2	16	TRBJ2-1	CASRDEPGLQYNEQFF	TGTGCCAGCAGGGACGAACCGGGACTACAATACAATGAGCAGTTCTTC
TRBD2	NA	TRBV4-2	18	TRBJ2-3	CASSLRTAGGRSTDTQYF	TGTGCCAGCAGCCTACGGACAGCGGGAGGTAGGAGCACAGATACGCAGTATTTT
NA	NA	TRBV27	13	TRBJ1-2	CASSLGVYYGYTF	TGTGCCAGCAGTTTAGGAGTTTACTATGGCTACACCTTC
TRBD1	once	TRBV25-1	13	TRBJ1-1	CASSATGHTEAFF	TGTGCCAGCAGTGCGACAGGGCACACTGAAGCTTTCTTT
NA	NA	TRBV30	14	TRBJ1-2	CAWSVPRRNYGYTF	TGTGCCTGGAGTGTACCCCGGAGAAACTATGGCTACACCTTC
TRBD1	NA	TRBV10-3	19	TRBJ1-2	CAISASGQGPESSNYGYTF	TGTGCCATCAGTGCCTCGGGACAGGGGCCAGAGAGCTCTAACTATGGCTACACCTTC
NA	NA	TRBV6-1	12	TRBJ2-3	CASRSGADTQYF	TGTGCCAGCAGGAGTGGTGCAGATACGCAGTATTTT
TRBD1	NA	TRBV25-1	14	TRBJ1-1	CASSPTGGYTEAFF	TGTGCCAGCAGCCCGACAGGGGGGTACACTGAAGCTTTCTTT
TRBD2	NA	TRBV2	15	TRBJ2-5	CASRGLAGGLETQYF	TGTGCCAGCAGGGGACTAGCGGGAGGCCTAGAGACCCAGTACTTC
NA	NA	TRBV4-2	14	TRBJ2-7	CASSQGAASYEQYF	TGTGCCAGCAGCCAAGGAGCGGCGTCCTACGAGCAGTACTTC
TRBD1	NA	TRBV6-6	15	TRBJ2-1	CASSKQGAEYNEQFF	TGTGCCAGCAGTAAACAGGGGGCGGAATACAATGAGCAGTTCTTC
NA	NA	TRBV6-5	12	TRBJ2-1	CASSHSSDEQFF	TGTGCCAGCAGTCACAGTAGTGATGAGCAGTTCTTC
TRBD2	NA	TRBV6-6	15	TRBJ2-1	CASSYTSGEYNEQFF	TGTGCCAGCAGTTACACTAGCGGGGAATACAATGAGCAGTTCTTC
TRBD1	NA	TRBV30	14	TRBJ1-1	CAWNPTGGDTEAFF	TGTGCCTGGAACCCGACAGGGGGGGACACTGAAGCTTTCTTT
TRBD1	NA	TRBV4-1	15	TRBJ1-2	CASSQVQGASAGYTF	TGCGCCAGCAGCCAAGTACAGGGGGCTTCAGCCGGCTACACCTTC
TRBD2	NA	TRBV4-2	14	TRBJ2-3	CASAGGAPTDTQYF	TGTGCCTCCGCGGGGGGAGCCCCCACAGATACGCAGTATTTT
TRBD1	NA	TRBV4-1	16	TRBJ2-7	CASSQDIGTGGNEQYF	TGCGCCAGCAGCCAAGACATAGGGACAGGGGGTAATGAGCAGTACTTC
TRBD1	few	TRBV2	16	TRBJ2-7	CASIMEQGGSSYEQYF	TGTGCCAGCATTATGGAACAGGGGGGAAGCTCCTACGAGCAGTACTTC
NA	NA	TRBV4-1	13	TRBJ2-7	CASSQTQGYEQYF	TGCGCCAGCAGCCAGACACAGGGATACGAGCAGTACTTC
TRBD2	NA	TRBV4-1	14	TRBJ2-7	CASSQLYPSGSMYF	TGCGCCAGCAGCCAGCTATACCCTAGCGGGAGTATGTACTTC
NA	NA	TRBV5-6	13	TRBJ2-1	CASSLDPLWSGFF	TGTGCCAGCAGCTTGGATCCCTTATGGTCGGGGTTCTTC
TRBD1	NA	TRBV19	15	TRBJ2-1	CASSIPAGTGSEQFF	TGTGCCAGTAGTATTCCAGCCGGGACAGGGAGTGAGCAGTTCTTC
TRBD2	NA	TRBV7-8	17	TRBJ2-7	CASSPVEEWTSGSEQYF	TGTGCCAGCAGCCCCGTGGAGGAGTGGACTAGCGGGAGCGAGCAGTACTTC
NA	NA	TRBV5-6	15	TRBJ1-2	CASSLHSTGHYGYTF	TGTGCCAGCAGCTTGCATTCTACAGGGCACTATGGCTACACCTTC
TRBD1	NA	TRBV18	18	TRBJ1-3	CASSDRDSATRSGNTIYF	TGTGCCAGCTCAGATCGGGACAGCGCTACCCGATCTGGAAACACCATATATTTT
TRBD2	NA	TRBV9	18	TRBJ2-7	CASSVSSGTPRNAYEQYF	TGTGCCAGCAGCGTATCTAGCGGGACGCCGCGAAATGCCTACGAGCAGTACTTC
NA	NA	TRBV4-1	15	TRBJ2-7	CASSQVLGGVYEQYF	TGCGCCAGCAGCCAAGTTCTAGGGGGAGTCTACGAGCAGTACTTC
TRBD2	NA	TRBV19	16	TRBJ2-1	CASSTGLAGSYNEQFF	TGTGCCAGTAGTACCGGACTAGCGGGCTCCTACAATGAGCAGTTCTTC
TRBD2	NA	TRBV28	17	TRBJ2-7	CASLGLAGGEPSYEQYF	TGTGCCAGCCTAGGACTAGCGGGAGGGGAACCCTCCTACGAGCAGTACTTC
NA	NA	TRBV6-6	14	TRBJ1-2	CASSYSPGGYGYTF	TGTGCCAGCAGTTACTCGCCCGGGGGCTATGGCTACACCTTC
TRBD2	NA	TRBV13	21	TRBJ2-6	CASSLLGTSGRGASGANVLTF	TGTGCCAGCAGCTTACTGGGAACTAGCGGGAGAGGGGCCTCTGGGGCCAACGTCCTGACTTTC
TRBD2	NA	TRBV28	19	TRBJ2-1	CASSLWSLAGVSRYNEQFF	TGTGCCAGCAGTTTATGGTCACTAGCGGGAGTTTCGCGTTACAATGAGCAGTTCTTC
NA	NA	TRBV12-5	15	TRBJ1-2	CASGLGGGVGLGYTF	TGTGCTAGTGGTTTGGGGGGGGGTGTGGGGCTGGGCTACACCTTC
NA	NA	TRBV28	14	TRBJ2-7	CASSFLSSSYEQYF	TGTGCCAGCAGCTTTCTTAGCAGCTCCTACGAGCAGTACTTC